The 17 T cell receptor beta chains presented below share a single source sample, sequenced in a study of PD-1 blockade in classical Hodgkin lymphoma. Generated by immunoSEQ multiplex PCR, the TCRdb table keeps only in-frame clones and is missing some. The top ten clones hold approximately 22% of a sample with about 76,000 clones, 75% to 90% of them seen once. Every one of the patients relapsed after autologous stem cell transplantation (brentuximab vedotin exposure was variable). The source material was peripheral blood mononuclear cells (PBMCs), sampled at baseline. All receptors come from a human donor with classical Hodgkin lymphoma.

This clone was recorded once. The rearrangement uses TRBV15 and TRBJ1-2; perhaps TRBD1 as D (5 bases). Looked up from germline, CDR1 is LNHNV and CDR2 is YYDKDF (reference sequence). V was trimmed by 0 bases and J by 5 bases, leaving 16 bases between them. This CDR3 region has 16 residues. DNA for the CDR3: TGTGCCACCAGCAGAGATTTACGGGGGGAAGAATATGGCTACACCTTC. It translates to CATSRDLRGEEYGYTF.

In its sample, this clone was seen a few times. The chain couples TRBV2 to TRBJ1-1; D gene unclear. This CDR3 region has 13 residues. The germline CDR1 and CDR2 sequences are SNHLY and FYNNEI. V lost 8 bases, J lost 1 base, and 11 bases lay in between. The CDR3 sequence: CASLVIPNTEAFF. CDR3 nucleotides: TGTGCCAGCCTTGTTATCCCGAACACTGAAGCTTTCTTT.

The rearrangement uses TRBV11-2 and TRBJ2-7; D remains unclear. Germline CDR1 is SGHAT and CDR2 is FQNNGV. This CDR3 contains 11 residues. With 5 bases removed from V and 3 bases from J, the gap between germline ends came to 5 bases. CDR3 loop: CASSPNYEQYF. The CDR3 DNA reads TGTGCCAGCAGCCCGAACTACGAGCAGTACTTC.

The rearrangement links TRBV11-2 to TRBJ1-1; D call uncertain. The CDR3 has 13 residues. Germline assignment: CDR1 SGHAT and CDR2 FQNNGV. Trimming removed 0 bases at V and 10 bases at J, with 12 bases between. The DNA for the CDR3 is TGTGCCAGCAGCTTAGATCGAAACAGCTTAGCTTTCTTT. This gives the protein CASSLDRNSLAFF.

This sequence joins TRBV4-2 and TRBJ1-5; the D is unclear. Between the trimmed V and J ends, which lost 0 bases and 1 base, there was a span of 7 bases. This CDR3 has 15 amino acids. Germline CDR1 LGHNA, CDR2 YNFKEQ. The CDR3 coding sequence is TGTGCCAGCAGCCAAGATTATCGAAGCAATCAGCCCCAGCATTTT. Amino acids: CASSQDYRSNQPQHF.

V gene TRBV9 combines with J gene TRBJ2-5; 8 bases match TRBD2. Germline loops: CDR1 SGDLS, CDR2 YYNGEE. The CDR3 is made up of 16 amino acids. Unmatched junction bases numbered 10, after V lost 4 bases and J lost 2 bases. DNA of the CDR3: TGTGCCAGCAGCCCCCGGACTAGCTCAATACAAGAGACCCAGTACTTC. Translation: CASSPRTSSIQETQYF.

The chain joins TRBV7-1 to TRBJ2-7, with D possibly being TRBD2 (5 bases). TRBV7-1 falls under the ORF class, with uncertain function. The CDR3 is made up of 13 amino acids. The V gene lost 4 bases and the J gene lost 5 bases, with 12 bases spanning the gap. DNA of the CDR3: TGTGCCAGCAGCTTAGTTTTCGGGGACGAGCAGTACTTC. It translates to CASSLVFGDEQYF.

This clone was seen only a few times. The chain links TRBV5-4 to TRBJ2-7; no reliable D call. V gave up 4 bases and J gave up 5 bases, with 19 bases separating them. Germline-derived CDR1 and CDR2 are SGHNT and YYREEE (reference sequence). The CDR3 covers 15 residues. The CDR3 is CASSALYKTGDEQYF. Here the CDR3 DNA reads TGTGCCAGCAGCGCCTTGTATAAGACTGGGGACGAGCAGTACTTC.

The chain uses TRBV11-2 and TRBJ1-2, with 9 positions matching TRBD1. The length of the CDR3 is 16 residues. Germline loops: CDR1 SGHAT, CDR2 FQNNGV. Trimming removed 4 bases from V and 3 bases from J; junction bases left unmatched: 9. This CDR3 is CASSSHGTGRDYGYTF. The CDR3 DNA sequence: TGTGCCAGCAGCTCCCATGGGACAGGGAGGGACTATGGCTACACCTTC.

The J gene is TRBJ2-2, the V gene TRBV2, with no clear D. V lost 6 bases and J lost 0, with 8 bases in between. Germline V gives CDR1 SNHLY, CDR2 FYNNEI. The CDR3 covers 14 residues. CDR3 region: CASRGFTNTGELFF. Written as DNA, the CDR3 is TGTGCCAGCAGGGGATTTACGAACACCGGGGAGCTGTTTTTT.

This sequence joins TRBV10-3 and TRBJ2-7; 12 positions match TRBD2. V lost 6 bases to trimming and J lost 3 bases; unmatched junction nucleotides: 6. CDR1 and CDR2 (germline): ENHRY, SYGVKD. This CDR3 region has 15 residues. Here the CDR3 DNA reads TGTGCCATCAGCCCTAGACTAGCGGGAGACTACGAGCAGTACTTC. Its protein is CAISPRLAGDYEQYF.

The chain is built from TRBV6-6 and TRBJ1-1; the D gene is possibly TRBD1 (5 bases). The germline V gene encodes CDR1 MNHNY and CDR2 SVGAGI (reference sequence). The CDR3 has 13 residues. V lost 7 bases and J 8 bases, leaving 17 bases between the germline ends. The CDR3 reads CASTKTPGGEAFF. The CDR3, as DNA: TGTGCCAGCACTAAAACCCCTGGGGGGGAAGCTTTCTTT.

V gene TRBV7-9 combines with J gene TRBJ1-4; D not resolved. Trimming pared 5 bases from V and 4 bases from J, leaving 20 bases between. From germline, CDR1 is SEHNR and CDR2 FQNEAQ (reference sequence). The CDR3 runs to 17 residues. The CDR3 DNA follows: TGTGCCAGCAGCCTAGGGTCTCTCCGGCGCCTTAATGAAAAACTGTTTTTT. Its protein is CASSLGSLRRLNEKLFF.

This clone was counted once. The CDR3 is CASSSLHEENTEAFF. The CDR3 coding sequence is TGTGCCAGCAGCTCTTTACATGAGGAGAACACTGAAGCTTTCTTT. J is TRBJ1-1 and V is TRBV7-9; no definite D call. The CDR3 loop spans 15 amino acids. Germline V gene lookup returns CDR1 SEHNR and CDR2 FQNEAQ (reference sequence). Trimming shortened V by 4 bases and J by 1 base, and 13 bases separated the two germline ends.

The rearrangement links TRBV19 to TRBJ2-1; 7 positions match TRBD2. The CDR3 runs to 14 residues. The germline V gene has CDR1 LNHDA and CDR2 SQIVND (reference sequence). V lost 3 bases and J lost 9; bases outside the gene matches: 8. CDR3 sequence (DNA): TGTGCCAGTAGTATTGTGGGAGGGCCCGGTGAGCAGTTCTTC. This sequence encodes CASSIVGGPGEQFF.

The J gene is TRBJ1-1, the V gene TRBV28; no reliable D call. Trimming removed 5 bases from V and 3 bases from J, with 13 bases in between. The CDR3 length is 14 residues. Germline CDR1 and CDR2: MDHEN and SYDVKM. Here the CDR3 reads CASSLTDRDTEAFF. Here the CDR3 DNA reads TGTGCCAGCAGTCTGACGGACCGAGACACTGAAGCTTTCTTT.

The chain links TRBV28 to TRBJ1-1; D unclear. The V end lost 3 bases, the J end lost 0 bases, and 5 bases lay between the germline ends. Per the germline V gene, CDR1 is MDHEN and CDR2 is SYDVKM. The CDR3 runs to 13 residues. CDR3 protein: CASSFSVNTEAFF. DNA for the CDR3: TGTGCCAGCAGTTTCAGTGTGAACACTGAAGCTTTCTTT.